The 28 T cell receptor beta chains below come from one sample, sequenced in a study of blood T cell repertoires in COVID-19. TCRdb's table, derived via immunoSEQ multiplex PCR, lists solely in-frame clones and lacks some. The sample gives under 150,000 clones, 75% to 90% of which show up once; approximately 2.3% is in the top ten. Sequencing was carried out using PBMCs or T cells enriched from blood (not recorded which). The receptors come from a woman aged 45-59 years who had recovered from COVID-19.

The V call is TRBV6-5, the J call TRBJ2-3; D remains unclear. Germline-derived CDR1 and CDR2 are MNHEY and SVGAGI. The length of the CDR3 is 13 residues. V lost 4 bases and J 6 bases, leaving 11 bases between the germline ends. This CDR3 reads CASSSVMRDTQYF. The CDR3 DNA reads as TGTGCCAGCAGTTCCGTAATGCGGGATACGCAGTATTTT.

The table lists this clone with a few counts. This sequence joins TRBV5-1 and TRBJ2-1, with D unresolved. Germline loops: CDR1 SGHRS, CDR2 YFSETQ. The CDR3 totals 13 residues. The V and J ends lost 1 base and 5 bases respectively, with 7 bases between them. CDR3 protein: CASSLNTNNEQFF. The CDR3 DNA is TGCGCCAGCAGCTTGAACACGAACAATGAGCAGTTCTTC.

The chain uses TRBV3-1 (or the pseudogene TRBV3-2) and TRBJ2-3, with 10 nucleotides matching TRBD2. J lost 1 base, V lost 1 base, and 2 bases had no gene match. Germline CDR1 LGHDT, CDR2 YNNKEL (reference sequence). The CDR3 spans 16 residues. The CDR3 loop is CASSQVAGGRTDTQYF. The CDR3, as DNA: TGTGCCAGCAGCCAAGTAGCGGGGGGACGCACAGATACGCAGTATTTT.

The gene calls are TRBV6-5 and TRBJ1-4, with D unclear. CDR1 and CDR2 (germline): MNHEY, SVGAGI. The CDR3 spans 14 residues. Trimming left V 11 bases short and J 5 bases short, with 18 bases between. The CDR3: CAAVRVHGNEKLFF. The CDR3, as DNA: TGTGCCGCGGTCCGAGTTCATGGGAATGAAAAACTGTTTTTT.

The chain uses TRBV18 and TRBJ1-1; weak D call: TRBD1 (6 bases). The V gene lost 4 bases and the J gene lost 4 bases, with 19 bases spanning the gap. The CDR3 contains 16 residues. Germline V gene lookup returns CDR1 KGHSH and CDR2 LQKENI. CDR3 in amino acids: CASSHGGMTKLTEAFF. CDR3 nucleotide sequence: TGTGCCAGCTCACATGGGGGCATGACCAAGCTCACTGAAGCTTTCTTT.

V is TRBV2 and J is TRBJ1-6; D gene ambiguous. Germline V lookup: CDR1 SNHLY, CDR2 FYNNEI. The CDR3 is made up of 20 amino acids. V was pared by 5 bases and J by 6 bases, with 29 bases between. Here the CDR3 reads CASSRDGVTLQNLFNSPLHF. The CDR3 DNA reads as TGTGCCAGCAGTCGAGACGGAGTAACTCTCCAAAATCTATTTAATTCACCCCTCCACTTT. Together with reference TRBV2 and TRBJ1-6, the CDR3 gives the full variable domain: EPEVTQTPSHQVTQMGQEVILRCVPISNHLYFYWYRQILGQKVEFLVSFYNNEISEKSEIFDDQFSVERPDGSNFTLKIRSTKLEDSAMYFCASSRDGVTLQNLFNSPLHFGNGTRLTVT.

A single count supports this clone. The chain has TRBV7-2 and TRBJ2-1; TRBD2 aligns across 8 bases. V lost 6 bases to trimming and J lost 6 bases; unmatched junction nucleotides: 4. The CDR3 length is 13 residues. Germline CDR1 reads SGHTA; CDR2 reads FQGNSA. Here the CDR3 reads CASRPGGGNEQFF. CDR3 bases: TGTGCCAGCAGGCCGGGGGGGGGCAATGAGCAGTTCTTC.

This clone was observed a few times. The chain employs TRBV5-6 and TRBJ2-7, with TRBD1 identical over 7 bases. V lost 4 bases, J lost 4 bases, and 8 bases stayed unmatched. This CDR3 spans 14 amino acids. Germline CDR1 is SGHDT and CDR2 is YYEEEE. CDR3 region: CASSPTGTAYEQYF. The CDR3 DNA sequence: TGTGCCAGCAGCCCAACCGGGACAGCTTACGAGCAGTACTTC. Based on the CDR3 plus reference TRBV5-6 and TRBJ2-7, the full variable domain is DAGVTQSPTHLIKTRGQQVTLRCSPKSGHDTVSWYQQALGQGPQFIFQYYEEEERQRGNFPDRFSGHQFPNYSSELNVNALLLGDSALYLCASSPTGTAYEQYFGPGTRLTVT.

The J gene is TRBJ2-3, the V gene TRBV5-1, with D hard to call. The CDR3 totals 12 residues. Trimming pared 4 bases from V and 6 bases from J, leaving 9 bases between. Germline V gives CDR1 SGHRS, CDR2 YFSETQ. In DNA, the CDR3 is TGCGCCAGCAGCCCTCTCGGGGATACGCAGTATTTT. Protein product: CASSPLGDTQYF.

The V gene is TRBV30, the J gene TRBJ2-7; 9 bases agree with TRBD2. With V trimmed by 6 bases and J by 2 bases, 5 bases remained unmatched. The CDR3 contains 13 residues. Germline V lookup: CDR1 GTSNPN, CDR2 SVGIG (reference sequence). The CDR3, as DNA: TGTGCCTGCCGGGCTAGCGGGACCTACGAGCAGTACTTC. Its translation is CACRASGTYEQYF.

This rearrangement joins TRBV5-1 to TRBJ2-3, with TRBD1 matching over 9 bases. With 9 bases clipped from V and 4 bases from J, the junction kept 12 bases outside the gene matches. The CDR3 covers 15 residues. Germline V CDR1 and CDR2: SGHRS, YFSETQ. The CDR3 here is CATGLTGGLSDTQYF. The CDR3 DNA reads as TGCGCCACCGGACTAACAGGGGGCCTTTCAGATACGCAGTATTTT.

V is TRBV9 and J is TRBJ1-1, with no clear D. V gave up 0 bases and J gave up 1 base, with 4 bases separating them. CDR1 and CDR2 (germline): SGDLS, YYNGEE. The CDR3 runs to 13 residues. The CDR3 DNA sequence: TGTGCCAGCAGCGTAGCGGGGAACACTGAAGCTTTCTTT. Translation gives CASSVAGNTEAFF.

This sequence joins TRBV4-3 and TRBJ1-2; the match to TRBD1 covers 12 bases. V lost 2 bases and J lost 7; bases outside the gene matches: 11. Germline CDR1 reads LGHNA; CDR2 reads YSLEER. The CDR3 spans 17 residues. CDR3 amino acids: CASSQLLPGQGALGYTF. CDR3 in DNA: TGCGCCAGCAGCCAACTACTCCCGGGACAGGGGGCGCTTGGCTACACCTTC.

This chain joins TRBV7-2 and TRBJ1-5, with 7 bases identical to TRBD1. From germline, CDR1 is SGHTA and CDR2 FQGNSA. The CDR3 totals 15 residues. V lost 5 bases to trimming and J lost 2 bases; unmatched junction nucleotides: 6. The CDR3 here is CASSRNTGGNQPQHF. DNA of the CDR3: TGTGCCAGCAGCCGCAACACAGGGGGCAATCAGCCCCAGCATTTT.

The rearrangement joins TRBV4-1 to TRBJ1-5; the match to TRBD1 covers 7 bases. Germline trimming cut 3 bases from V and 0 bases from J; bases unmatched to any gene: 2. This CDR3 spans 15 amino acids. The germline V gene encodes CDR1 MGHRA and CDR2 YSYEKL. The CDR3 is CASSQRTGSNQPQHF. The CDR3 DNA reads TGCGCCAGCAGCCAGAGGACAGGTAGCAATCAGCCCCAGCATTTT.

The CDR3: CASSQGDGPLKHF. In DNA, the CDR3 is TGCGCCAGCAGCCAAGGCGATGGGCCGTTGAAACATTTT. The gene calls are TRBV4-1 and TRBJ1-5; no definite D call. The CDR3 is 13 residues long. Germline CDR1 is MGHRA and CDR2 is YSYEKL. V gave up 1 base and J gave up 16 bases, with 17 bases separating them.

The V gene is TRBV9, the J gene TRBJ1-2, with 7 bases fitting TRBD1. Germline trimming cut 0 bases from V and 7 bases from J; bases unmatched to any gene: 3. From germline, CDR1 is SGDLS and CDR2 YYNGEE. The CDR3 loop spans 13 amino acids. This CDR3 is CASSVAQGPGYTF. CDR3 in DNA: TGTGCCAGCAGCGTAGCACAGGGGCCTGGCTACACCTTC.

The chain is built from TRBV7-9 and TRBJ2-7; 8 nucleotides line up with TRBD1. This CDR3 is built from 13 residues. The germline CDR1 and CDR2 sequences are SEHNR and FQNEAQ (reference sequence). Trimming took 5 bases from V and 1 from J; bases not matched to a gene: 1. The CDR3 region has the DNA TGTGCCAGCAGCAGGACAGGGTCCTACGAGCAGTACTTC. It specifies CASSRTGSYEQYF. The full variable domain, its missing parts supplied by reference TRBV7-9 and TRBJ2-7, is DTGVSQNPRHKITKRGQNVTFRCDPISEHNRLYWYRQTLGQGPEFLTYFQNEAQLEKSRLLSDRFSAERPKGSFSTLEIQRTEQGDSAMYLCASSRTGSYEQYFGPGTRLTVT.

In DNA form, the CDR3 reads TGTGCCAGCAGCCAATGGACAGGGGGCATTACTGAAGCTTTCTTT. Residues: CASSQWTGGITEAFF. This sequence joins TRBV7-6 and TRBJ1-1; 11 bases match TRBD1. The CDR3 sequence is 15 residues long. Germline values: CDR1 SGHVS, CDR2 FNYEAQ. The V gene end was trimmed by 5 bases and the J gene end by 5 bases; junction bases not matched to a gene: 7. The entire variable domain, with the rest obtained from reference TRBV7-6 and TRBJ1-1, is as follows: GAGVSQSPRYKVTKRGQDVALRCDPISGHVSLYWYRQALGQGPEFLTYFNYEAQQDKSGLPNDRFSAERPEGSISTLTIQRTEQRDSAMYRCASSQWTGGITEAFFGQGTRLTVV.

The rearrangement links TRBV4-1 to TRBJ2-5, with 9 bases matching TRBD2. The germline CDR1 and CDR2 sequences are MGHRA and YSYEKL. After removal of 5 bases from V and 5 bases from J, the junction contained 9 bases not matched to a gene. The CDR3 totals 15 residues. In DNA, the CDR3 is TGCGCCAGCAGCTTTAGCGGGGGAAGTGGGGAGACCCAGTACTTC. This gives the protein CASSFSGGSGETQYF.

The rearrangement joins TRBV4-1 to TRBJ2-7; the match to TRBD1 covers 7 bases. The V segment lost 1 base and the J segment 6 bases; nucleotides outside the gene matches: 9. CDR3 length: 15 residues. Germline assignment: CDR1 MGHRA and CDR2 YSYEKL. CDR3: CASSQAPGGSGEQYF. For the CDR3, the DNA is TGCGCCAGCAGCCAAGCCCCAGGGGGTTCGGGCGAGCAGTACTTC.

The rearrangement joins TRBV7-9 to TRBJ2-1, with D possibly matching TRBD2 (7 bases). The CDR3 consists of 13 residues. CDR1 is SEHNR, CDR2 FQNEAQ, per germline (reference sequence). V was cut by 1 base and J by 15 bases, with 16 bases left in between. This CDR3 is CASSLGTGGLWFF. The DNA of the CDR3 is TGTGCCAGCAGCTTAGGAACGGGGGGCCTGTGGTTCTTC.

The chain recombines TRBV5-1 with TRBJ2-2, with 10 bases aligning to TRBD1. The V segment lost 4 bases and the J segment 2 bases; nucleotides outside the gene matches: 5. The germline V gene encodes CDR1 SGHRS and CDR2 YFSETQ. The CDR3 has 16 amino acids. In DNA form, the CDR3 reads TGCGCCAGCAGCCCAGGGACAGGGGTTAACACCGGGGAGCTGTTTTTT. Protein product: CASSPGTGVNTGELFF.

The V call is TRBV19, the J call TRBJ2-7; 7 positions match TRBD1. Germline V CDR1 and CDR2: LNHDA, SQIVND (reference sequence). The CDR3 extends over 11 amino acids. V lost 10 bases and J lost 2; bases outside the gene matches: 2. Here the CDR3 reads CATGQTYEQYF. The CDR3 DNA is TGTGCCACGGGACAGACCTACGAGCAGTACTTC.

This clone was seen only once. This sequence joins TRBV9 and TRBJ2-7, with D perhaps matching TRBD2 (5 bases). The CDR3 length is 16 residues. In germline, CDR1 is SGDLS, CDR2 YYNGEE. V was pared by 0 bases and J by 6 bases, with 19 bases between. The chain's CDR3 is CASSVGSTSHEGEQYF. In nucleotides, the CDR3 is TGTGCCAGCAGCGTAGGTTCGACATCCCATGAGGGCGAGCAGTACTTC.

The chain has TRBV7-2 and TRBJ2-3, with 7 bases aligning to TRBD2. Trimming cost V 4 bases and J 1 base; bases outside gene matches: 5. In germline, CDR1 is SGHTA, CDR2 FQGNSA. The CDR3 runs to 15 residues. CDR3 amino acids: CASSSLGGGTDTQYF. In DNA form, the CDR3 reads TGTGCCAGCAGCTCCCTGGGGGGGGGCACAGATACGCAGTATTTT.

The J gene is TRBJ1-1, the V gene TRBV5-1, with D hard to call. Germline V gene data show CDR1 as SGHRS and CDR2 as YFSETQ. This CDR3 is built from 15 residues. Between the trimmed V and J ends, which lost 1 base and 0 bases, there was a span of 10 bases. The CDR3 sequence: CASSLRGNMNTEAFF. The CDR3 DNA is TGCGCCAGCAGCTTGAGAGGAAACATGAACACTGAAGCTTTCTTT.

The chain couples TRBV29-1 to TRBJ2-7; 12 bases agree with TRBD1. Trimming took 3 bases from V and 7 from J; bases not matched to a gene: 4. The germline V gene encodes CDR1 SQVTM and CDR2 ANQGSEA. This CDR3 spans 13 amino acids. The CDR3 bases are TGCAGCGTTGAGGGACAGGGGGCGGGGGAGCAGTACTTC. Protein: CSVEGQGAGEQYF.